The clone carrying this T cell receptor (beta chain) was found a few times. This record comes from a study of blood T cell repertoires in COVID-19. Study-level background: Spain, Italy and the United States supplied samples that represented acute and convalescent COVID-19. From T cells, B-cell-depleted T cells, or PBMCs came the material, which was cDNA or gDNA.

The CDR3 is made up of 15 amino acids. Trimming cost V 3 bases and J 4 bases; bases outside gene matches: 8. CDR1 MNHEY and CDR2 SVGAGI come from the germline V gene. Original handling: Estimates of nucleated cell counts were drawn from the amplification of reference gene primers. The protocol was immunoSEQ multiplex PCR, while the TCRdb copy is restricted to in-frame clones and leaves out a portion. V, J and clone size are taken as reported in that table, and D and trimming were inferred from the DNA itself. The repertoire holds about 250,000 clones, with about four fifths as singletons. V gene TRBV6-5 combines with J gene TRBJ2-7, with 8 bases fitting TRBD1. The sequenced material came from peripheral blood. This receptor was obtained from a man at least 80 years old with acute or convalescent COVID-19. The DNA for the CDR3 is TGTGCCAGCAGTTATCAGACAGGGGAGATGTACGAGCAGTACTTC. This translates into CASSYQTGEMYEQYF.